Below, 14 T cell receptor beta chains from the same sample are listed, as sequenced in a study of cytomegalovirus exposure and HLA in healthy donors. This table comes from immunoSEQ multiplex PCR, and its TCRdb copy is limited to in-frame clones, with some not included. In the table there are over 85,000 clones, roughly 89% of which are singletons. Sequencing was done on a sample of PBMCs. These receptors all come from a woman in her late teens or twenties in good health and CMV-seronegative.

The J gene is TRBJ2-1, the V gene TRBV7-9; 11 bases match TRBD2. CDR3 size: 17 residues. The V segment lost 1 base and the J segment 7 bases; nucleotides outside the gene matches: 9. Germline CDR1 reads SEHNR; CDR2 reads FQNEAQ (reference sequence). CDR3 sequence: CASSLVGSGRGRNEQFF. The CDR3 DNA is TGTGCCAGCAGCTTAGTTGGTAGCGGGAGGGGGAGGAATGAGCAGTTCTTC.

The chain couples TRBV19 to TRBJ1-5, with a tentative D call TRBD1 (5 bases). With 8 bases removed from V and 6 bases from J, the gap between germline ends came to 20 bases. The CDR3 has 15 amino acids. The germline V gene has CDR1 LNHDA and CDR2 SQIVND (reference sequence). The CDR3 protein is CASSHLQGQRQPQHF. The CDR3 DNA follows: TGTGCCAGTTCCCACCTCCAGGGTCAGCGTCAGCCCCAGCATTTT.

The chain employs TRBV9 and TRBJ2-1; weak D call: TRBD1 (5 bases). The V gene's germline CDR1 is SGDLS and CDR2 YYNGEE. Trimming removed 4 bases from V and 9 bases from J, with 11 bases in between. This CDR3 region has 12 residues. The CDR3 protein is CASSTMTVEQFF. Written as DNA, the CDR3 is TGTGCCAGCAGCACGATGACAGTTGAGCAGTTCTTC.

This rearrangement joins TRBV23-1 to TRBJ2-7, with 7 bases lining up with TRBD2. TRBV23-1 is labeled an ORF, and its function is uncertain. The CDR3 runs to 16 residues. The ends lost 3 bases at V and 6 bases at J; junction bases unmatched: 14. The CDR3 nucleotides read TGCGCCAGCAGTCATGGGGTTTGGACTAGTCTTGTCGAGCAGTACTTC. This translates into CASSHGVWTSLVEQYF.

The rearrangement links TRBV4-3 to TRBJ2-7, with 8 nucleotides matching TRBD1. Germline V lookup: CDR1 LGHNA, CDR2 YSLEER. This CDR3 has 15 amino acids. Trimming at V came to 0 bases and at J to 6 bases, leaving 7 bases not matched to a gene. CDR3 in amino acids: CASSQDPGQAAEQYF. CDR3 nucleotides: TGCGCCAGCAGCCAAGATCCGGGACAGGCGGCCGAGCAGTACTTC.

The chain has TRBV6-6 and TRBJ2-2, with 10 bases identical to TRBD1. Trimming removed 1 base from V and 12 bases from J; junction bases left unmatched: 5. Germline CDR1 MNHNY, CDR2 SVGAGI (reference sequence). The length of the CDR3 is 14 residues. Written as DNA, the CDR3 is TGTGCCAGCAGTTACTTTAGGGACAGGGGAAAGCTGTTTTTT. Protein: CASSYFRDRGKLFF.

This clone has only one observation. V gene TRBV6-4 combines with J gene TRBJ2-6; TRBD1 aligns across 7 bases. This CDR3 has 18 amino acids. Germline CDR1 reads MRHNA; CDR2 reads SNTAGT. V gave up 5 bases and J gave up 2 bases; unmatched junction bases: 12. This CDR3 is CASSLNGEGAAGANVLTF. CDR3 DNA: TGTGCCAGCAGTCTCAACGGAGAGGGGGCGGCTGGGGCCAACGTCCTGACTTTC.

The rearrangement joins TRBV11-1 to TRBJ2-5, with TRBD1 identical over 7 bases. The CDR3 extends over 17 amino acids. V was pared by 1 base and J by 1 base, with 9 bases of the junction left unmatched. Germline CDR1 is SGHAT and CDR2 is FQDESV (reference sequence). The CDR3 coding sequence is TGTGCCAGCAGCTTAGGCTTCGGGACAGACACCCAAGAGACCCAGTACTTC. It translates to CASSLGFGTDTQETQYF. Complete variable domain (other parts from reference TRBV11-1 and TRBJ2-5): EAEVAQSPRYKITEKSQAVAFWCDPISGHATLYWYRQILGQGPELLVQFQDESVVDDSQLPKDRFSAERLKGVDSTLKIQPAELGDSAMYLCASSLGFGTDTQETQYFGPGTRLLVL.

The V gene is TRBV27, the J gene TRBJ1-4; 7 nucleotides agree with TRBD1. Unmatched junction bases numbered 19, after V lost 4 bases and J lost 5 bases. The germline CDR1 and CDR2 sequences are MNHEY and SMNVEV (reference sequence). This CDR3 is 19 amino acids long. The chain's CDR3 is CASSSSRLGTATLNEKLFF. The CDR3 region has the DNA TGTGCCAGCAGTTCATCGCGCCTCGGGACAGCTACCCTAAATGAAAAACTGTTTTTT.

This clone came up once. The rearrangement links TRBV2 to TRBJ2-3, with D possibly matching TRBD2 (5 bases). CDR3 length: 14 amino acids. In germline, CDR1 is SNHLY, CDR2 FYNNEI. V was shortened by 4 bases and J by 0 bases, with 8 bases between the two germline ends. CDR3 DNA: TGTGCCAGCAGTGCTGGACTTAGCACAGATACGCAGTATTTT. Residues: CASSAGLSTDTQYF.

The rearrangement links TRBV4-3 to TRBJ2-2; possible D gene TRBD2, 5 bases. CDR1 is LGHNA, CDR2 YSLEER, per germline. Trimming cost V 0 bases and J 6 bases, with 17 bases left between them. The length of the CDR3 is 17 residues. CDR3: CASSQDRSGLRAGELFF. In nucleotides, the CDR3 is TGCGCCAGCAGCCAAGATAGGAGCGGCCTACGGGCCGGGGAGCTGTTTTTT.

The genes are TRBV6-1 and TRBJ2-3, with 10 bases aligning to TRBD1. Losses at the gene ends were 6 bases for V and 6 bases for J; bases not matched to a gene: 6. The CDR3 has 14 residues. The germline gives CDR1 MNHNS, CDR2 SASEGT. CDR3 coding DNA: TGTGCCAGCAGCGGGACAGGGGACGAGGATACGCAGTATTTT. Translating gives CASSGTGDEDTQYF.

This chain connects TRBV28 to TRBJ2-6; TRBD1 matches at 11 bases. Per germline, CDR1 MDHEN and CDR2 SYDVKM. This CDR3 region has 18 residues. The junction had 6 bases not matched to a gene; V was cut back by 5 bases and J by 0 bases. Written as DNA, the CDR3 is TGTGCCAGCAGTGTCTTAGGGACAGGGGGCTCTGGGGCCAACGTCCTGACTTTC. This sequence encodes CASSVLGTGGSGANVLTF.

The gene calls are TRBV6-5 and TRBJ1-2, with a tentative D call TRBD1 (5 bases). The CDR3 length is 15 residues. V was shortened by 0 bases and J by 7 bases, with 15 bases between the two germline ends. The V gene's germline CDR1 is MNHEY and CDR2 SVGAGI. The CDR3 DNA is TGTGCCAGCAGTTACTCAGCAGGGTATCCTTCTGGCTACACCTTC. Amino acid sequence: CASSYSAGYPSGYTF.